The rows below give T cell receptor beta chains drawn from one sample of a study of blood T cell repertoires in COVID-19. Here immunoSEQ multiplex PCR was the method, and the copy in TCRdb shows in-frame clones only, minus some. The sample contains more than 200,000 clones, over 75% of which appear only once. Sample: PBMCs or T cells enriched from blood (not recorded which). Receptors originate from a man aged 25 to 40 in a cohort exposed to, infected with or recovered from COVID-19 (not recorded which). CDR3s include the opening cysteine and the closing phenylalanine or tryptophan. Expanded clones get a size class; other rows say once, few or many, or leave the size out.

V gene,clone size,J gene,CDR3 length,CDR3 protein
TRBV5-1,.,TRBJ2-5,14,CASSLNMGEETQYF
TRBV5-8,.,TRBJ2-2,15,CASTRFGTNTGELFF
TRBV19,.,TRBJ1-2,16,CASYSPRGRLSYGYTF
TRBV6-5,.,TRBJ2-7,13,CASRGQGAYEQYF
TRBV4-1,.,TRBJ2-5,16,CASSHSGQGGLETQYF
TRBV29-1,few,TRBJ1-3,11,CSGRAGNTIYF
TRBV27,.,TRBJ2-7,16,CASSLSRLAGDYEQYF
TRBV27,once,TRBJ2-3,16,CASTVRRGRKTDTQYF
TRBV5-1,many,TRBJ1-3,15,CASSPTAYSGNTIYF
TRBV27,.,TRBJ2-5,13,CAVGLAGEGTQYF
TRBV18,once,TRBJ1-3,15,CASSPEGDSGNTIYF
TRBV5-4,.,TRBJ2-5,16,CASSLSRGAYQETQYF
TRBV6-1,.,TRBJ1-4,14,CASSETAGSEKLFF
TRBV18,.,TRBJ1-1,13,CASSPQKDTEAFF
TRBV19,.,TRBJ2-7,14,CASSDSGRRNEQYF
TRBV19,.,TRBJ1-2,14,CASSIVQQNYGYTF
TRBV3-1/TRBV3-2,.,TRBJ2-7,14,CASSQARGSYEQYF
TRBV7-8,.,TRBJ2-4,15,CASSLLAVTKNIQYF
TRBV6-5,.,TRBJ1-3,15,CASSYSENSGNTIYF
TRBV27,.,TRBJ1-1,15,CASSALQGKSVEAFF
TRBV27,once,TRBJ2-4,18,CASSLVEGPKLAKNIQYF
TRBV5-5,.,TRBJ2-1,17,CASSSPRTALENGEQFF
TRBV11-1,.,TRBJ2-7,16,CASSSKIRTGGHEQYF
TRBV18,.,TRBJ2-7,16,CASSPRGTSGFYEQYF
TRBV18,.,TRBJ2-7,14,CASVASSNFYEQYF
TRBV7-9,.,TRBJ1-2,15,CASSSPAGTVYGYTF
TRBV27,.,TRBJ2-7,13,CASALADPYEQYF
TRBV24-1,.,TRBJ2-2,14,CATSDFERTGELFF
TRBV27,.,TRBJ2-5,14,CASSSRREQETQYF
TRBV4-2,once,TRBJ2-7,17,CASSPLSPPGSGHEQYF
TRBV19,.,TRBJ2-1,16,CASSIDSAGTKNEQFF
TRBV28,.,TRBJ1-5,14,CASRPRTGNQPQHF
TRBV29-1,.,TRBJ2-2,13,CSVAGKNTGELFF
TRBV4-1,.,TRBJ2-7,16,CASSHPSGTGVREQYF
TRBV3-1/TRBV3-2,.,TRBJ1-4,14,CASSQDRNNEKLFF
TRBV19,many,TRBJ2-3,16,CASSPSRTGGPYTQYF
TRBV28,once,TRBJ1-2,14,CASSLVKGVAGYTF
TRBV19,.,TRBJ2-1,14,CASSPPSQGIEQFF
TRBV2,.,TRBJ1-5,15,CASRDRGLSNQPQHF
TRBV10-2,.,TRBJ1-6,20,CASGSGPPTRLYPGNSPLHF
TRBV5-1,.,TRBJ2-3,14,CASSLPSGTDTQYF
TRBV6-1,many,TRBJ1-2,13,CASSERGSYGYTF
TRBV7-4,.,TRBJ2-5,15,CASSQRQGASPPQYF
TRBV11-1,.,TRBJ2-1,16,CASSLGGLAGYNEQFF
TRBV28,.,TRBJ1-2,12,CASSSQGYGYTF
TRBV3-1/TRBV3-2,.,TRBJ1-2,15,CASSQDSGIDYGYTF
TRBV10-1,.,TRBJ1-6,15,CASSERRDRVSPLHF
TRBV21-1,.,TRBJ2-5,19,CASSYNKTGTRFYQETQYF
TRBV9,.,TRBJ1-2,15,CASSVAGEPLYGYTF
TRBV3-1/TRBV3-2,.,TRBJ1-6,14,CASSQGQGNSPLHF
TRBV5-5,.,TRBJ2-2,14,CASSLGQNTGELFF
TRBV6-5,few,TRBJ2-2,12,CATHQGTGELFF
TRBV27,.,TRBJ2-5,16,CASSRSPIQHQETQYF
TRBV7-9,.,TRBJ2-3,16,CASSLEGGSSTDTQYF
TRBV19,.,TRBJ2-1,16,CASSSRTSGNYNEQFF
TRBV19,.,TRBJ1-4,21,CASSIRGLLPRRDSGNEKLFF
TRBV5-4,.,TRBJ2-1,14,CASRDSGGSNEQFF
TRBV28,once,TRBJ2-7,16,CASSFRTSGRTYEQYF
TRBV10-1,.,TRBJ2-2,14,CASSPVANTGELFF
TRBV28,.,TRBJ2-1,19,CASSYLLSPRTNGNYEQFF